This entry lists 18 T cell receptor beta chains sequenced from one sample in a study of cytomegalovirus exposure and HLA in healthy donors. Assay used: immunoSEQ multiplex PCR; TCRdb lists only in-frame clones, some missing. The sample carries a few hundred thousand clones, about 90% recorded once. Sample: PBMCs. Receptors were obtained from a woman in her late teens or twenties in good health and CMV-seronegative.

V gene TRBV9 combines with J gene TRBJ2-2; D not resolved. V dropped 0 bases and J dropped 5 bases, with 5 bases sitting between them. The CDR3 is 13 residues long. Germline CDR1 SGDLS, CDR2 YYNGEE. The CDR3 is CASSVVETGELFF. The CDR3 bases are TGTGCCAGCAGCGTAGTAGAGACCGGGGAGCTGTTTTTT. The variable domain in full, completed from reference TRBV9 and TRBJ2-2, reads DSGVTQTPKHLITATGQRVTLRCSPRSGDLSVYWYQQSLDQGLQFLIQYYNGEERAKGNILERFSAQQFPDLHSELNLSSLELGDSALYFCASSVVETGELFFGEGSRLTVL.

This chain uses TRBV6-6 with TRBJ1-5; 8 bases fit TRBD1. The J segment lost 6 bases and the V segment lost 6 bases, leaving 7 bases of the junction unmatched. This CDR3 spans 14 amino acids. Germline loops: CDR1 MNHNY, CDR2 SVGAGI (reference sequence). The CDR3 DNA is TGTGCCAGCAGCCTTGGACAGGGTGCTCAGCCCCAGCATTTT. This gives the protein CASSLGQGAQPQHF.

The V call is TRBV4-1, the J call TRBJ1-4; D not certain. With 1 base removed from V and 8 bases from J, the gap between germline ends came to 17 bases. Per germline, CDR1 MGHRA and CDR2 YSYEKL. CDR3 size: 16 residues. CDR3 amino acids: CASSQVGGRWPEKLFF. In DNA form, the CDR3 reads TGCGCCAGCAGCCAAGTAGGAGGTCGTTGGCCCGAAAAACTGTTTTTT.

V is TRBV5-6 and J is TRBJ1-4; tentative D call: TRBD1 (6 bases). Germline V CDR1 and CDR2: SGHDT, YYEEEE. The CDR3 contains 15 residues. Deletions cut 4 bases from V and 7 bases from J, with 17 bases between. The chain's CDR3 is CASSGRGGSVEKLFF. CDR3 bases: TGTGCCAGCAGCGGACGAGGGGGTTCGGTTGAAAAACTGTTTTTT.

The rearrangement uses TRBV19 and TRBJ1-1; D remains ambiguous. The CDR3 has 12 amino acids. Germline V gives CDR1 LNHDA, CDR2 SQIVND (reference sequence). Trimming cost V 6 bases and J 4 bases, with 9 bases left between them. CDR3 loop: CASRSPGTEAFF. The CDR3, as DNA: TGTGCCAGTAGGTCCCCCGGCACTGAAGCTTTCTTT.

The chain recombines TRBV27 with TRBJ2-2, with D possibly being TRBD1 (5 bases). V dropped 8 bases and J dropped 3 bases, with 13 bases sitting between them. From germline, CDR1 is MNHEY and CDR2 SMNVEV (reference sequence). The CDR3 is 14 amino acids. The CDR3 protein is CASGQQVYTGELFF. The CDR3 DNA reads TGTGCCAGCGGACAACAAGTTTACACCGGGGAGCTGTTTTTT.

J is TRBJ2-5 and V is TRBV7-9, with D maybe TRBD2 (5 bases). V gave up 6 bases and J gave up 0 bases, with 17 bases separating them. From germline, CDR1 is SEHNR and CDR2 FQNEAQ (reference sequence). The CDR3 contains 16 residues. Here the CDR3 DNA reads TGTGCCAGCAGAACAACCCGGGATACTAACCAAGAGACCCAGTACTTC. It is translated as CASRTTRDTNQETQYF.

This sequence joins TRBV2 and TRBJ1-5; no reliable D call. Germline CDR1 and CDR2: SNHLY and FYNNEI. The CDR3 is 15 residues long. V was cut by 7 bases and J by 0 bases, with 13 bases left in between. CDR3 nucleotide sequence: TGTGCCAGCAACCCATCGGGATATAGCAATCAGCCCCAGCATTTT. Protein: CASNPSGYSNQPQHF.

The V call is TRBV5-6, the J call TRBJ2-3; D is perhaps TRBD2 (7 bases). V lost 3 bases and J lost 4, with 15 bases in between. The CDR3 is 15 residues long. CDR1 SGHDT and CDR2 YYEEEE come from the germline V gene. CDR3 residues: CASSWEGVGADTQYF. CDR3 coding DNA: TGTGCCAGCAGCTGGGAGGGGGTCGGCGCAGATACGCAGTATTTT.

There are a few counts of this clone. This chain joins TRBV7-8 and TRBJ1-1, with a possible D match to TRBD1 (6 bases). The CDR3 spans 14 residues. Trimming took off 1 base at V and 1 base at J, with 7 bases between the two ends. Germline V gene lookup returns CDR1 SGHVS and CDR2 FQNEAQ. The CDR3 DNA is TGTGCCAGCAGCTTAGGGACAGCGAACACTGAAGCTTTCTTT. Translating it yields CASSLGTANTEAFF.

The V gene is TRBV7-8, the J gene TRBJ2-1, with D possibly being TRBD2 (7 bases). The CDR3 is 16 residues long. V was clipped by 6 bases and J by 7 bases, with 22 bases between them. Germline V lookup: CDR1 SGHVS, CDR2 FQNEAQ. For the CDR3, the DNA is TGTGCCAGCAGGCCCACCTTGGGGGGGGGCCAGAATGAGCAGTTCTTC. Translated: CASRPTLGGGQNEQFF. Based on the CDR3 plus reference TRBV7-8 and TRBJ2-1, the full variable domain is GAGVSQSPRYKVAKRGQDVALRCDPISGHVSLFWYQQALGQGPEFLTYFQNEAQLDKSGLPSDRFFAERPEGSVSTLKIQRTQQEDSAVYLCASRPTLGGGQNEQFFGPGTRLTVL.

The chain links TRBV6-4 to TRBJ2-1; D gene ambiguous. Trimming removed 4 bases at V and 8 bases at J, with 12 bases between. The CDR3 is 13 amino acids. From germline, CDR1 is MRHNA and CDR2 SNTAGT. The CDR3 here is CASSARLADEQFF. The CDR3 nucleotides are TGTGCCAGCAGTGCCAGATTGGCTGATGAGCAGTTCTTC.

V and J are TRBV11-2 and TRBJ2-5, with D uncertain. The CDR3 sequence is 17 residues long. The germline gives CDR1 SGHAT, CDR2 FQNNGV. Deletions cut 1 base from V and 3 bases from J, with 18 bases between. The CDR3: CASSLALNPTREETQYF. The CDR3 nucleotides read TGTGCCAGCAGCTTAGCCCTAAACCCCACCCGGGAAGAGACCCAGTACTTC.

V gene TRBV5-1 combines with J gene TRBJ1-2; TRBD1 aligns across 11 bases. V trimming: 7 bases; J trimming: 3 bases; junction bases outside the gene matches: 5. Germline V CDR1 and CDR2: SGHRS, YFSETQ. This CDR3 comprises 14 residues. The CDR3 nucleotides read TGCGCCAGCGGTGGGGGACAGGGGGACTATGGCTACACCTTC. It yields the protein CASGGGQGDYGYTF.

This clone was detected only a few times. V is TRBV4-3 and J is TRBJ1-6, with no clear D. V was pared by 0 bases and J by 7 bases, with 7 bases between. The CDR3 runs to 14 residues. Germline V gene sequence: CDR1 LGHNA, CDR2 YSLEER. In nucleotides, the CDR3 is TGCGCCAGCAGCCAAGATGGAGGGAATTCACCCCTCCACTTT. Residues: CASSQDGGNSPLHF.

V usage is TRBV5-1 and J usage is TRBJ1-1; no firm D call. Germline loops: CDR1 SGHRS, CDR2 YFSETQ. Trimming took 2 bases from V and 6 from J, leaving 5 bases between them. The CDR3 is 11 amino acids. CDR3 in DNA: TGCGCCAGCAGCTTAGCCTCTGAAGCTTTCTTT. Its protein is CASSLASEAFF.

The rearrangement joins TRBV21-1 to TRBJ1-1; the table gives TRBD1 as D, unverified against the DNA. TRBV21-1 is a listed pseudogene. This CDR3 comprises 16 residues. CDR3 amino acids: CASPQHRGSVNTEAFF. The DNA of the CDR3 is TGTGCCAGCCCCCAGCACAGGGGGAGCGTGAACACTGAAGCTTTCTTT.

This chain joins TRBV6-5 and TRBJ2-7; 10 bases are shared with TRBD2. From germline, CDR1 is MNHEY and CDR2 SVGAGI. The V and J ends lost 0 bases and 2 bases, in that order; junction bases with no gene match: 4. The CDR3 sequence is 16 residues long. The DNA of the CDR3 is TGTGCCAGCAGTTACTCAGTAGCGGGGGGACCCTACGAGCAGTACGTC. It codes for CASSYSVAGGPYEQYV.